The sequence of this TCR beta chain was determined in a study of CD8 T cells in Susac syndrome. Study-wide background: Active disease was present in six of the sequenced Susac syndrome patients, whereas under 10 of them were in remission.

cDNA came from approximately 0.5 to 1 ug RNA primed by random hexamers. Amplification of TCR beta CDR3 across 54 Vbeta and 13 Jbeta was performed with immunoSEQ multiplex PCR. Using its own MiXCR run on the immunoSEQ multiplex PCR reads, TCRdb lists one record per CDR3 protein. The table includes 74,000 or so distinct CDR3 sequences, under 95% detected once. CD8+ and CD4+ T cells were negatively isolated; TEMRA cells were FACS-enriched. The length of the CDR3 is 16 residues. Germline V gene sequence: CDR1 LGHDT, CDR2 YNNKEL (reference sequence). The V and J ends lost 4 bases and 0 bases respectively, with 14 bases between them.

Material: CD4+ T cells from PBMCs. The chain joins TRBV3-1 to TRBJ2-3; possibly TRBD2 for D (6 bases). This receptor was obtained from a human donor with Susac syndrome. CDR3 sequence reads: CASSRTTRPSTDTQYF. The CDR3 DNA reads TGTGCCAGCAGCCGGACGACTAGGCCCAGCACAGATACGCAGTATTTT.